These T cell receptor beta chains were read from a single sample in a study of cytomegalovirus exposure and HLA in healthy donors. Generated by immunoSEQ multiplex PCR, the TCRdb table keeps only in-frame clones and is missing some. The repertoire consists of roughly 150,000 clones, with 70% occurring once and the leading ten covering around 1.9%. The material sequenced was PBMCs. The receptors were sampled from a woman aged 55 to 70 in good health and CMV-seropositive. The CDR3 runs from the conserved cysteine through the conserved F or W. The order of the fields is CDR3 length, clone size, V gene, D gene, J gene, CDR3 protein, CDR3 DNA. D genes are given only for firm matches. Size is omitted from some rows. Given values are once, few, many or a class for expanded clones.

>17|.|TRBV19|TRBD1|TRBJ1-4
CASSIFLTGTGREKLFF
TGTGCCAGTAGTATATTCCTAACAGGGACAGGGCGTGAAAAACTGTTTTTT
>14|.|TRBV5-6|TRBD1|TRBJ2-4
CASSRDRFTNIQYF
TGTGCCAGCAGCCGGGACAGGTTTACAAACATTCAGTACTTC
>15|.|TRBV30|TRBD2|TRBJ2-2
CAWSGAGDYTGELFF
TGTGCCTGGAGTGGAGCGGGAGACTACACCGGGGAGCTGTTTTTT
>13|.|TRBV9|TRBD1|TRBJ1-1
CASSGTGRNEAFF
TGTGCCAGCAGCGGGACAGGGAGAAATGAAGCTTTCTTT
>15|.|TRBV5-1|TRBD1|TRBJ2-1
CASSPGTGSYNEQFF
TGCGCCAGCAGCCCCGGGACAGGGTCCTACAATGAGCAGTTCTTC
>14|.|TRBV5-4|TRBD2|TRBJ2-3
CASSPGVAGDTQYF
TGTGCCAGCAGCCCCGGAGTAGCGGGAGATACGCAGTATTTT
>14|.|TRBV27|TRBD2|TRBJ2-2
CASRAGGRTGELFF
TGTGCCAGCAGAGCGGGAGGTCGGACCGGGGAGCTGTTTTTT
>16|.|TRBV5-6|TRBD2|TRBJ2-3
CASSLGLAGAGDTQYF
TGTGCCAGCAGCTTGGGACTAGCGGGAGCGGGGGATACGCAGTATTTT
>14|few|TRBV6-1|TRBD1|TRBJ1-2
CASSDGQASYGYTF
TGTGCCAGCAGTGACGGACAGGCCTCCTATGGCTACACCTTC
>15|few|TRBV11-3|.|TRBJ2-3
CASSSRDSNTDTQYF
TGTGCCAGCAGCTCCCGGGACTCTAACACAGATACGCAGTATTTT
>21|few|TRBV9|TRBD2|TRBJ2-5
CASSRGTSGSVGGSEIGTQYF
TGTGCCAGCAGCCGGGGGACTAGCGGGAGTGTCGGAGGATCGGAAATCGGGACCCAGTACTTC
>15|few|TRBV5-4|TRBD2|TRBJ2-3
CASSGGTSGTDTQYF
TGTGCCAGCAGCGGCGGGACTAGCGGTACAGATACGCAGTATTTT
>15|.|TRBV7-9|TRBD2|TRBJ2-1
CASSLGTSGDNEQFF
TGTGCCAGCAGCTTAGGGACTAGCGGTGACAATGAGCAGTTCTTC
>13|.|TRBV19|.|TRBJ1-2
CASSLQVNYGYTF
TGTGCCAGTAGTCTTCAGGTGAACTATGGCTACACCTTC
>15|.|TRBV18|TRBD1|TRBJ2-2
CASSPGTGNTGELFF
TGTGCCAGCTCACCAGGGACAGGGAACACCGGGGAGCTGTTTTTT
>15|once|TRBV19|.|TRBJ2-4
CASSIREWGKNIQYF
TGTGCCAGTAGTATTCGGGAGTGGGGCAAAAACATTCAGTACTTC
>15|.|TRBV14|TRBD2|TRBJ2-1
CASRDTSGSYNEQFF
TGTGCCAGCAGGGATACTAGCGGGAGCTACAATGAGCAGTTCTTC
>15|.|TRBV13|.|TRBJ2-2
CASSSEEVGTGELFF
TGTGCCAGCAGCTCCGAGGAGGTCGGCACCGGGGAGCTGTTTTTT
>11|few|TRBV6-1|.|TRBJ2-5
CASNRQADWYF
TGTGCCAGCAACCGACAGGCCGATTGGTACTTC
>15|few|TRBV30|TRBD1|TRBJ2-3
CAWSVTGQGTDTQYF
TGTGCCTGGAGTGTAACCGGACAGGGTACAGATACGCAGTATTTT
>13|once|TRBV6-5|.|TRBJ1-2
CASSNVRVGGYTF
TGTGCCAGCAGTAATGTCAGGGTGGGCGGCTACACCTTC
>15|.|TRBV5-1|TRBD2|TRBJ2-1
CASSQTSGDYNEQFF
TGCGCCAGCAGCCAAACTAGCGGGGATTACAATGAGCAGTTCTTC
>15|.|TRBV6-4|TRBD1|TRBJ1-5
CARFPSDRGNQPQHF
TGTGCCAGATTCCCGTCGGACAGGGGCAATCAGCCCCAGCATTTT
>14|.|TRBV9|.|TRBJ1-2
CASSRRQGGYGYTF
TGTGCCAGCAGCAGGAGACAAGGAGGCTATGGCTACACCTTC
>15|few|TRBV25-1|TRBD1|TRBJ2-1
CASSLTGNLLNEQFF
TGTGCCAGCAGCCTGACAGGGAACCTTCTCAATGAGCAGTTCTTC
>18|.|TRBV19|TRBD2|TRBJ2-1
CASSITSRTSGMEGEQFF
TGTGCCAGTAGTATTACTTCCCGGACTAGCGGGATGGAGGGTGAGCAGTTCTTC
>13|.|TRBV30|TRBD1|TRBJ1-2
CAWSGDRVNGYTF
TGTGCCTGGAGTGGGGACAGGGTAAATGGCTACACCTTC
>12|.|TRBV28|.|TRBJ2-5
CASTGILKTQYF
TGTGCCAGCACAGGGATTTTAAAGACCCAGTACTTC
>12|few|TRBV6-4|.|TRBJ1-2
CASRPSQGGYTF
TGTGCCAGCAGACCCAGCCAGGGTGGCTACACCTTC
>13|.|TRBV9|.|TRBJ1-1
CASSLTANTEAFF
TGTGCCAGCAGCCTGACAGCAAACACTGAAGCTTTCTTT
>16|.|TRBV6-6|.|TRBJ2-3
CASSYDTGHRTDTQYF
TGTGCCAGCAGTTACGACACGGGACATCGCACAGATACGCAGTATTTT
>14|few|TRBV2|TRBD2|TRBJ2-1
CASSARTSYQVQFF
TGTGCCAGCAGTGCCCGGACTAGCTACCAGGTGCAGTTCTTC
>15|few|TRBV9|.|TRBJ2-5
CASSLSTGITETQYF
TGTGCCAGCAGCCTATCGACAGGAATCACCGAGACCCAGTACTTC
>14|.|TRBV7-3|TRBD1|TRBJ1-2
CASRPTGGPYGYTF
TGTGCCAGCAGACCAACAGGGGGCCCCTATGGCTACACCTTC
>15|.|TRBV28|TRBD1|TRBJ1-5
CASNPYRGPRQPQHF
TGTGCCAGCAACCCCTACAGGGGGCCGCGGCAGCCCCAGCATTTT
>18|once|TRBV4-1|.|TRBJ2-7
CASSQGRRVTEGSYEQYF
TGCGCCAGCAGCCAAGGTCGGAGGGTAACAGAAGGCTCCTACGAGCAGTACTTC